This T cell receptor beta chain was recorded in a study of early T cells in non-severe SARS-CoV-2 infection. Individual cDNA molecules were tagged with unique molecular identifiers. MiXCR, run by TCRdb on the 5' RACE reads, gives a single entry per CDR3 protein. The table lists tens of thousands of distinct CDR3 sequences, more than 12% of them singletons. The ends lost 6 bases at V and 1 base at J; junction bases unmatched: 8. The CDR3 spans 16 residues. CDR1 and CDR2 (germline): MDHEN, SYDVKM. This clonotype was recorded only once. The sequenced sample was whole blood. The chain links TRBV28 to TRBJ2-2, with 7 positions matching TRBD1. The receptor was derived from an adult who was a healthcare worker with PCR-confirmed SARS-CoV-2 infection or an uninfected control (not recorded which). The CDR3 loop reads CASSEPGQMNTGELFF. As DNA, the CDR3 is TGTGCCAGCAGCGAACCGGGACAGATGAACACCGGGGAGCTGTTTTTT.